Reported below is one TCR beta chain. The clone's antigen remains unknown. Qualities for individual bases were not recorded, and no much larger clone is one base off. The sample belongs to a study of T cell responses to AZD1222 COVID-19 vaccine (dated by TCRdb to the early 2020s). Some background on the complete study: Because spike-specific TCR depth and breadth did not differ between the two schedules, AZD1222 recipients who got a second dose at roughly 4 weeks were pooled with those who got a second dose at roughly 12 weeks. TCR sequencing covered some 240 trial participants: 200 to 220 given two doses of AZD1222 and about 26 given two doses of MenACWY control vaccine. Trial participants were enrolled by age into subgroups of 18-55, 56-69 and 70-plus years, and 148, 28 and 57 TCR-sequenced participants, respectively, were included in these subgroups. On the study overall, not on this receptor specifically: After two AZD1222 doses, spike-specific TCR breadth and depth were significantly higher than at day 0 and than in MenACWY recipients. Epitopes outside the regions mutated in the B.1.351 and B.1.1.7 variants were reportedly recognized by nearly half of the unique spike-specific TCRs. Participants were mostly white British, with more females than males. The authors suggested clonal diversity may have been underestimated. Vaccine-associated CD4 TCRs spanned the whole spike protein, with dominant responses in regions 160-218 and 743-854. No day 14 peak-response samples were available, so repertoires were characterized only after the peak T cell response. Conclusions about previously exposed vaccinees are limited, since just 6 or 7 AZD1222 recipients were seropositive for SARS-CoV-2 at baseline. In the small 56-69-year group, the increase in depth fell short of significance, most likely because of low power.

The CDR3 regions of human TCRbeta chains were subjected to immunosequencing. From the authors' description of their analysis: Repertoire TCRs were matched against a reference library of SARS-CoV-2-specific TCRs generated with the MIRA antigen-specificity platform. Breadth was defined as the fraction of unique TCRs that were SARS-CoV-2-associated. Depth was defined as the fraction of total T cells that were SARS-CoV-2-associated. Using the MIRA data, each spike-specific TCR was mapped to the spike region that the TCR reacts to and placed in a CD4 or CD8 class. Log10-transformed breadth and depth values were compared by one-way ANOVA with Sidak's multiple comparisons tests. TCRdb stores this immuneACCESS table with in-frame sequences only. Part of the clones is absent; in the studies checked, under half of the shortfall reflects unresolved V genes, and no reason is known for the rest. The V and J calls and clone size are taken from that table; D and trimming were inferred from the DNA. The sample table records roughly 150,000 clones; around 93% of these occur just once. 2.3% of the sample is taken by the ten largest.

The CDR3, cysteine through phenylalanine, is 12 amino acids long. Of all the DNA, just the CDR3 is kept, 36 bases in frame from base 1. Based on the germline V gene (reference sequence), the CDR1 and CDR2 sequences are LNHNV and YYDKDF. V is shortened by 5 bases, J by 12 bases, and the region joining them spans 14 bases. The sample's time point, from its label and the paper: baseline before first vaccination. Vaccinee samples were obtained from the UK trials COV001 and COV002, which included a single-blind randomized controlled phase 2/3 trial of AZD1222 (ChAdOx1 nCoV-19) in healthy adults. Trial participant PBMC samples were collected at day 0 and day 28 after the second dose for TCRbeta chain sequencing.

The chain links TRBV15 with TRBJ2-1; TRBD1 could be the D gene, as 6 bases match. The clonotype originates from an adult in good health. Material: peripheral blood, obtained on day 0 of AZD1222 vaccination. Here the CDR3 is given as CATSANRARQFF. The sequence in DNA is TGTGCCACCAGCGCAAACAGGGCGCGGCAGTTCTTC.